This T cell receptor (beta chain) was sequenced for a study of blood T cell repertoires in COVID-19 (dated by TCRdb to about 2020). Study-level background: Collaborator samples came from the United States, Italy and Spain and covered acute and convalescent phases of COVID-19. The material from the prospective study consisted of cDNA or gDNA derived from T cells, B-cell-depleted T cells, or PBMCs. Subjects who had been exposed to COVID-19, were actively infected with it, or had recovered from it provided the deeply sampled blood TCRbeta repertoires that made up the dataset. The repertoires were released in a freely available public database meant as a resource for research on the immune response to SARS-CoV-2. Samples came from the ongoing ImmuneRACE study (first 160 participants) plus 1,254 subjects from 6 global collaborators. Sample metadata almost always included a de-identified subject ID, COVID-19 status, age in years and sex. HLA class I and class II types, where available, came from metadata supplied by the sample provider rather than from assay-based typing. Beyond this particular receptor, the publication reports: The amount of clinical and demographic metadata varied by source and participant and was provided uncurated.

The immunoSEQ Assay, a bias-controlled multiplex PCR, was used to amplify TCRbeta CDR3 regions from genomic DNA. The authors' analysis ran thus. Within the assay, amplification of reference gene primers was used to estimate how many nucleated cells each sample contained. Sequence reads were collapsed and filtered to measure the absolute abundance of every unique TCRbeta CDR3 rearrangement. For each sample, productive Simpson clonality was calculated as the square root of Simpson's diversity index over productive rearrangements. TCRdb took this table from immuneACCESS and kept in-frame rearrangements with V and J called. Such tables lack part of the clones; where checked against another copy, unresolved V genes explain under half of the gap, and the rest is unexplained. From that table come the V and J calls and clone size; the DNA was used to work out D and trimming. The sample yields around 200,000 clones; more than 75% were counted once. 15% to 20% of the sample lies in the top ten.

At one collaborating source in Seattle, patients were enrolled during active infection and were followed longitudinally through the course of disease. Collaborating institutions collected whole blood in K2EDTA tubes following their own protocols. For TCRbeta analysis, collaborator samples were shipped as frozen whole blood, as isolated PBMCs, or as DNA extracted from either sample type. The germline V gene gives CDR1 as SGHTA and CDR2 as FQGNSA. From V the trimming removes 3 bases and from J it removes 5 bases, while the gene matches leave 8 bases of the junction unaccounted for. From the cysteine through the phenylalanine, the CDR3 covers 16 amino acids. The retained sequence is limited to the CDR3, 48 bases, with the frame set at the first base. Comments on this clone: Its specific antigen is unknown. One base away there is no much larger clone; base qualities are not given.

This TCR was recovered from an older person with COVID-19, enrolled during active disease. This chain is built from TRBV7-2 and TRBJ2-2; TRBD2 matches 8 bases in the middle. Sequencing was done on a sample of peripheral blood. In nucleotide form, the sequence is TGTGCCAGCAGCTTTAGTTCGGGGGGGCGAACCGGGGAGCTGTTTTTT. Translated, it gives CASSFSSGGRTGELFF. Joined to the reference TRBV7-2 and TRBJ2-2 proteins, this CDR3 gives the full variable domain: GAGVSQSPSNKVTEKGKDVELRCDPISGHTALYWYRQSLGQGLEFLIYFQGNSAPDKSGLPSDRFSAERTGGSVSTLTIQRTQQEDSAVYLCASSFSSGGRTGELFFGEGSRLTVL.